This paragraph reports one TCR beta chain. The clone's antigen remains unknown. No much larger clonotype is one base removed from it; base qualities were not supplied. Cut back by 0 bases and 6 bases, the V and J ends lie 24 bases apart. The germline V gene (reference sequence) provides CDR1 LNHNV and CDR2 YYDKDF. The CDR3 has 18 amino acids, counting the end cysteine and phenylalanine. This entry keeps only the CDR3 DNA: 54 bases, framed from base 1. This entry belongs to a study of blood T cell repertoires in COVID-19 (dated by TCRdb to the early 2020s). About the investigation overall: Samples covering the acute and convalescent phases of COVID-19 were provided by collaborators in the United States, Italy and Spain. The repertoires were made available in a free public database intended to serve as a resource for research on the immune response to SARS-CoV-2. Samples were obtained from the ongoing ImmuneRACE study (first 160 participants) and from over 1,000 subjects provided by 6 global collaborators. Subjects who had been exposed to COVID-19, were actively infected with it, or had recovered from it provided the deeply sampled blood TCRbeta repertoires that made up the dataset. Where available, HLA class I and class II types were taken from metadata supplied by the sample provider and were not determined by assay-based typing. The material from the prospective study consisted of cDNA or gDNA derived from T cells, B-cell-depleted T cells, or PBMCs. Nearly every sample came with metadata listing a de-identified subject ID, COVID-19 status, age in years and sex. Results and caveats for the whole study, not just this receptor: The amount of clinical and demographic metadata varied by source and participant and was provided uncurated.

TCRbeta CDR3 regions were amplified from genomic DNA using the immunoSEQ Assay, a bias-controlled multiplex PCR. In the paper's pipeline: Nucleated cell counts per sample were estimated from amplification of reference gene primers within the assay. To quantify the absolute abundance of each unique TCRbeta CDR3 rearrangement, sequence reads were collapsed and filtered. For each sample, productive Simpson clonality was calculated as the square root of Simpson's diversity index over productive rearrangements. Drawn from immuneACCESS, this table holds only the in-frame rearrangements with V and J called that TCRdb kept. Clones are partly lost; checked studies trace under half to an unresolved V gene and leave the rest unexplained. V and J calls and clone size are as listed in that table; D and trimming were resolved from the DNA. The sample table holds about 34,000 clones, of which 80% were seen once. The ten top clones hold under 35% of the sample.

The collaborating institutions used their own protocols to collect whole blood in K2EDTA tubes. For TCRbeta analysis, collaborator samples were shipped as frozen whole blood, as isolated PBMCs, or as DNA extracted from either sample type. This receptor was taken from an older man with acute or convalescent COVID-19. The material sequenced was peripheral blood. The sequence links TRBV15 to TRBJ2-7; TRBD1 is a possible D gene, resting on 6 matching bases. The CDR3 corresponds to CATSRDSPDSSAWSEQYF. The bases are TGTGCCACCAGCAGAGATTCCCCGGACAGTTCAGCGTGGTCCGAGCAGTACTTC.